This T cell receptor (beta chain) stems from a study of human versus mouse CDR3 diversity and MHC coevolution. Findings and caveats of the study: iCHAO1 estimated the human TCR beta repertoire at some 1.7 million clonotypes. Mice had fewer CDR3 deletions and insertions than humans on average. Human T cells underwent selection on several different MHC II alleles. The lowest clonal inequality scores came from most of the three human donors.

The data were produced by immunoSEQ multiplex PCR, yet TCRdb's version contains in-frame clones alone and is incomplete. In the table there are 60,000 to 95,000 clones, just under 95% of which are singletons. Comment on this clone: Its cognate antigen is unknown.

This CDR3 spans 19 amino acids. The junction had 12 bases not matched to a gene; V was cut back by 0 bases and J by 5 bases. CDR1 and CDR2 from the germline V gene are GTSNPN and SVGIG (reference sequence). Sequenced input: naive CD4+ T cells from blood. Subset given: CD45RO-negative CD62L-positive naive CD4 T cells. The V and J genes are TRBV30 and TRBJ1-6; TRBD1 agrees at 11 bases. The receptor comes from a person between 30 and 69 years old in good health. CDR3 bases: TGTGCCTGGAGTGTACTCAGGACAGGGGGCATCGTGGATAATTCACCCCTCCACTTT. Its protein is CAWSVLRTGGIVDNSPLHF.